This note documents a single T cell receptor (beta chain) sequence. Its antigen is unknown. No base qualities exist here, and no much larger clone lies one base off it. The record originates from a study of cytomegalovirus exposure and HLA in healthy donors (dated by TCRdb to the late 2010s). About the investigation overall: According to an earlier analysis of several hundred of the donors, 150 million to 200 million T cells yielded 117 million unique TCR beta sequences and around 300 Gb of sequence data. To predict cytomegalovirus infection status, the study brought together high-throughput TCR immunosequencing, statistical association of individual TCRs with disease status, and machine learning. Donor age, sex, ethnicity and CMV serostatus were collected together with the repertoire data. Typing coverage differed by locus: A, B, C, DRB1 and DQB1 were typed in roughly 620-630 donors, DQA1 in 522, DPA1 in some 570, and DPB1 in approximately 450. HLA typing included class I and class II loci at four-digit resolution. To decide whether each TCR beta V gene segment behaved as functional or pseudogenic, an earlier analysis of over 500 of the donors relied on high-throughput TCR beta sequencing. In addition to the first cohort of 650 to 800 subjects, a separate validation cohort of approximately 130 different subjects was used. Genome-wide SNP genotypes for about three fifths of the roughly 700 donors were used in a later genetic analysis, which treated that subset as a discovery cohort. Several DR-DQ haplotypes were treated as single units for association and clustering because of strong linkage in the cohort. To study patterns of TCR occurrence, a later analysis re-analyzed previously published TCR beta repertoires from 550 to 800 donors and added high-resolution HLA genotyping. An early release that covered 500 to 800 HLA-typed donors contained approximately 300 gigabases of sequencing data and some 87 million unique TCR sequences. The T cell repertoires of 700 or so subjects were profiled by immunosequencing and related to cytomegalovirus serostatus. All discovery cohort repertoires had been generated on a single sequencing platform. The aim of the study was to test whether cataloging public T cell receptors could identify signatures of past pathogen exposure. Among about 370 genotyped donors of the cohort, an average of around 250,000 unique TCR beta nucleotide sequences was sequenced per donor, of which about 18% were non-productive. Of the roughly 390 genotyped donors, roughly 76% were placed in the genetic ancestry cluster associated with self-reported Caucasian donors. The later analysis used no new phenotypic data to find candidate immune exposures, relying instead on TCR beta sequences and their occurrence across donors.

Findings and caveats that apply to the study as a whole: While some public TCRs were present in many individuals, most TCR sequences turned up only very rarely across donors. In a later genetic analysis, a missense DCLRE1C variant was associated with V-gene and J-gene trimming of TCR beta chains, and the association was replicated in an independent cohort. Cytomegalovirus status was reported to be diagnosed by the classifier with high specificity and sensitivity in both the original and validation cohorts. Because counts were too low, some 17 rarely observed V segments, including chromosome 9 orphons, were excluded from the earlier analysis of 500 to 700 of the donors. A further reported finding was that TCR beta sequences accurately predicted the HLA-A and HLA-B alleles for most subjects in the first cohort. Roughly uniform sequencing depth across donors was assumed in presence/absence analyses, although this assumption may not hold. This cohort had only TCR beta chains sequenced, and the lack of alpha or paired-chain data limited which features could be detected. The authors suggested that the approach could potentially be extended to other disease states and immunological phenotypes. Linkage disequilibrium might explain the correlated functional status among segregating V segments, but an unknown experimental factor could not be excluded. Strong co-occurrence of HLA alleles, especially DR and DQ, made assigning TCR associations to individual alleles difficult. The only immune exposure information available for the cohort was CMV serostatus. Several of the top co-occurrence clusters appeared to be linked to parvovirus B19, influenza, CMV and Epstein-Barr virus, according to a later analysis. Compared with equally common non-associated chains, HLA-associated TCR beta chains in a later analysis were more clonally expanded and had lower generation probabilities. Because HLA typing was missing for some donors at each locus, association tests included only the typed subset. The study listed approximately 150 TCR beta chains as associated with cytomegalovirus. In a later analysis, most CMV-associated TCR beta chains were found to appear HLA-restricted, with HLA associations seemingly driven largely by CMV exposure. A later analysis associated roughly 17,000 TCR beta sequences with specific HLA alleles at a false discovery rate of 0.05. A cluster of highly shared sequence variants was judged likely to represent a technical artifact of the sequencing pipeline. In a later analysis, TCR association rates were found to vary across HLA loci, with the most associated TCRs seen for DRB1 alleles and the fewest for HLA-C alleles. A later genetic analysis reported fewer N-insertions in productive TCRs among donors in an Asian-associated ancestry cluster than the roughly 620-donor mean. In an earlier analysis of a few hundred of the donors, most TCR beta V segments were observed in productive rearrangements about 90% or about 30% of the time, broadly matching IMGT annotations. The 87-base-pair reads could not distinguish some IMGT-functional V segments, including TRBV6-2 and TRBV6-3, so those segments were excluded. Three of the identified cytomegalovirus-associated TCR beta chains were confirmed in vitro to be specific for cytomegalovirus antigens.

The library was made by the immunoSEQ multiplex PCR assay. A mixture of 60 forward primers for TCR Vbeta segments and 13 reverse primers for TCR Jbeta segments was used in the multiplex PCR. Amplification of the CDR3 region of rearranged TCR beta genes was performed with a multiplex PCR assay on genomic DNA. The amplified TCR beta libraries were sequenced on the Illumina HiSeq System as 87-base-pair reads. The study's own analysis went as follows. A later analysis counted approximately 74 million unique TCR beta chains across the 700 or so repertoires, and approximately 11 million of these chains were shared by at least two donors. Raw reads were error-corrected and collapsed into unique sequences with a nearest-neighbor algorithm that merged closely related sequences to remove PCR and sequencing errors. CDR3 sequences were aligned to IMGT reference sequences to assign V, D and J gene segments. For a sequence to be retained, a match of at least six nucleotides to both a V gene segment and a J gene segment was required. Rearrangements were classified as productive when the CDR3 lacked stop codons and remained in frame with V and J, and all other rearrangements were classified as non-productive. Following IMGT convention, CDR3 was defined as the stretch from the second conserved V-encoded cysteine up to the conserved J-encoded phenylalanine. In an earlier analysis of more than 550 of the donors, sequences lacking an unambiguous match to a single V gene segment were excluded. In an earlier analysis of around 590 of the donors, a V segment was called functional when productive rearrangements were above 56.7%, and segregating when the standard deviation between donors exceeded 5%. A statistical classification framework was built to diagnose cytomegalovirus status from the catalog of TCR beta chain sequences. In a later analysis, TCR nucleotide sequences were compared against IMGT/GENE-DB human TR gene sequences so that V and J genes could be assigned. In a later analysis, CDR3 sequences and most-parsimonious VDJ recombination scenarios were assigned using the TCRdist pipeline. In a later analysis, each TCR beta chain was defined by its CDR3 amino acid sequence together with its V-gene family, and reads without a unique V-gene family were excluded. As a way to deal with suspected cross-contamination and a sequencing artifact, a later analysis dropped 450 to 700 nucleotide sequences that were highly shared and had low generation probability. In a later analysis, a clonal expansion index for each public chain was calculated from normalized within-repertoire ranks of inferred template counts. In a later analysis, generation probabilities were computed using a VDJ recombination model fitted to out-of-frame rearrangements, and the results were checked against IGoR. A later analysis scored TCR-TCR, TCR-HLA and TCR-CMV co-occurrence with hypergeometric tests, applying a repertoire-size bias correction to TCR pairs. A later analysis estimated false discovery rates by permuting HLA or CMV assignments 20 times. In a later analysis, co-occurring TCRs were grouped using DBSCAN, and TCRdist sequence similarity was added for clustering within HLA-allele-positive subsets. Co-occurrence clustering excluded repertoires with fewer than 30,000 or more than 120,000 public chains, plus five with anomalous nucleotide sharing. Not all clones reach the TCRdb copy of this immuneACCESS table, which keeps in-frame sequences only. Checked studies attribute under half of the gap to unresolved V genes and leave the rest unexplained. For V, J and clone size, that table is used; D and trimming come from the DNA. Here the sample has 160,000 or so clones; 75% to 90% occur a single time. 4% to 5.5% of the sample is in the top ten clones.

The cohort consisted of fewer than 700 healthy bone marrow donors. Cohort members were all nominally healthy when sampled, although unrecorded immune exposures were likely present. The donor tested CMV seronegative and was one of the 352 seronegative cohort members. Every donor gave a peripheral blood sample, and the peripheral blood mononuclear cells from that sample were used for TCR beta sequencing. The Qiagen DNeasy Blood Extraction Kit was used to extract genomic DNA from the blood cell samples. CDR3 length: 15 amino acids, cysteine to phenylalanine. The DNA shown is the 45-base CDR3, in frame from base 1. The germline ends are 16 bases apart after V is trimmed by 4 bases and J by 3 bases. The germline V gene provides CDR1 SGHRS and CDR2 YFSETQ.

This chain is built from TRBV5-1 and TRBJ2-5; tentative D gene TRBD1, with 5 bases matching. The source material was PBMCs. The TCR originated in a man aged 25 to 40 in good health and CMV-seronegative. At the DNA level, the sequence is TGCGCCAGCAGCCTTCGAGGAGTCAGGGAAGAGACCCAGTACTTC. Its coded protein is CASSLRGVREETQYF.